This T cell receptor (beta chain) stems from a study of T cell responses to AZD1222 COVID-19 vaccine. The protocol was immunoSEQ multiplex PCR, while the TCRdb copy is restricted to in-frame clones and leaves out a portion. The table shows 90,000 to 130,000 clones, with about 82% occurring only once. V was pared by 0 bases and J by 7 bases, with 18 bases between. Germline V gene data show CDR1 as SGHDN and CDR2 as FVKESK. The length of the CDR3 is 16 residues. The sequence was collected from an adult in good health. The rearrangement links TRBV14 to TRBJ1-2; D unclear. The sequenced sample was peripheral blood, obtained on day 0 of AZD1222 vaccination. The CDR3 region has the DNA TGTGCCAGCAGCCAAGATCGTATGGGCCTCAGTCCTGGCTACACCTTC. As protein: CASSQDRMGLSPGYTF. Looking up the rest from reference TRBV14 and TRBJ1-2 gives the full variable domain: EAGVTQFPSHSVIEKGQTVTLRCDPISGHDNLYWYRRVMGKEIKFLLHFVKESKQDESGMPNNRFLAERTGGTYSTLKVQPAELEDSGVYFCASSQDRMGLSPGYTFGSGTRLTVV.